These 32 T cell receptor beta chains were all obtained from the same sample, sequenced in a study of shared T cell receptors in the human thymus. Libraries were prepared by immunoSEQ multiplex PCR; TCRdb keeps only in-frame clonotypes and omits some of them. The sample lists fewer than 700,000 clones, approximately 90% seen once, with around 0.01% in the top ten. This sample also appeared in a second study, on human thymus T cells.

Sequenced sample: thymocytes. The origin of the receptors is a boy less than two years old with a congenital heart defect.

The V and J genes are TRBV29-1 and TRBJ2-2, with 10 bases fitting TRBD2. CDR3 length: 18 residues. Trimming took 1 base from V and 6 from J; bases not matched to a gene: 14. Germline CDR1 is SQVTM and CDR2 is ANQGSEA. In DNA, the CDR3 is TGCAGCGTTGAAGTCTCGGGCCTAGCGGGAGCCTTGGCCGGGGAGCTGTTTTTT. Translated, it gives CSVEVSGLAGALAGELFF.

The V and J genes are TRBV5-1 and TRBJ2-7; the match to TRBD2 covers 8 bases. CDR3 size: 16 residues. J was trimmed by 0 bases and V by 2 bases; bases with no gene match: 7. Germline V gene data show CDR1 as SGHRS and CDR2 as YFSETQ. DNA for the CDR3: TGCGCCAGCAGCTTCGGGGGCGGGAGGAACTCCTACGAGCAGTACTTC. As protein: CASSFGGGRNSYEQYF.

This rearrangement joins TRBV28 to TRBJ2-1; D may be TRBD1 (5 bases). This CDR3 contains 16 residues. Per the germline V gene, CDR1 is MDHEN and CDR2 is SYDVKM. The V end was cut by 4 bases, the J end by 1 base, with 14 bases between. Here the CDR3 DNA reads TGTGCCAGCAGTTCCACCGAAAAGGGGTCCTACAATGAGCAGTTCTTC. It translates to CASSSTEKGSYNEQFF.

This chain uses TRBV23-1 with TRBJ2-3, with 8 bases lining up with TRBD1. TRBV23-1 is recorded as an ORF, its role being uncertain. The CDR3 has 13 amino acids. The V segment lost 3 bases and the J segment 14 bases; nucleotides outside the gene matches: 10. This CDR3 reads CASSQNRGDPWYF. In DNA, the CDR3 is TGCGCCAGCAGTCAGAACAGGGGGGACCCCTGGTATTTT.

DNA of the CDR3: TGTGCCAGCAGTGGGAAGCGGGGGGCCTACAATGAGCAGTTCTTC. The encoded protein is CASSGKRGAYNEQFF. The chain uses TRBV25-1 and TRBJ2-1; 9 bases match TRBD2. The CDR3 covers 15 residues. The ends lost 4 bases at V and 2 bases at J; junction bases unmatched: 3. Germline CDR1 is MGHDK and CDR2 is SYGVNS.

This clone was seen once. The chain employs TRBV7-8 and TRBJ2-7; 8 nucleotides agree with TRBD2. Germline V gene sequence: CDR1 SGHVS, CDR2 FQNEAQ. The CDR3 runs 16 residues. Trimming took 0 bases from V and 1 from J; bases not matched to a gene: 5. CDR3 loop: CASSLAASGYSYEQYF. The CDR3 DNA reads TGTGCCAGCAGCTTAGCGGCTAGCGGGTATTCCTACGAGCAGTACTTC.

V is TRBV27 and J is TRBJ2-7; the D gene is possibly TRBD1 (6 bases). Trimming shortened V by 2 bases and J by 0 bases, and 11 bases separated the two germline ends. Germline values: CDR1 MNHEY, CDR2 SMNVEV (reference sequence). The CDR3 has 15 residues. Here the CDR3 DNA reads TGTGCCAGCAGTTTAACAGGGCGGACCTCCTACGAGCAGTACTTC. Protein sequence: CASSLTGRTSYEQYF.

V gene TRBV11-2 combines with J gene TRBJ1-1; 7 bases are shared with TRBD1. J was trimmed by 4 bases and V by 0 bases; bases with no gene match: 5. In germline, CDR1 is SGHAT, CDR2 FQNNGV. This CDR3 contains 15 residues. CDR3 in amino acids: CASSLDDDRVTEAFF. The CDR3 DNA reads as TGTGCCAGCAGCTTAGATGACGACAGGGTCACTGAAGCTTTCTTT. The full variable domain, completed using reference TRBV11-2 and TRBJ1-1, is EAGVAQSPRYKIIEKRQSVAFWCNPISGHATLYWYQQILGQGPKLLIQFQNNGVVDDSQLPKDRFSAERLKGVDSTLKIQPAKLEDSAVYLCASSLDDDRVTEAFFGQGTRLTVV.

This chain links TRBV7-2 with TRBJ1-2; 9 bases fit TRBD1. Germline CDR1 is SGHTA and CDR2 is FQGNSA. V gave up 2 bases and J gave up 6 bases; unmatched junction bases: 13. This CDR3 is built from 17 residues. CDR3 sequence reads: CASSLSKISQGADGYTF. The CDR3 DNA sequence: TGTGCCAGCAGCTTATCAAAGATATCACAGGGGGCGGATGGCTACACCTTC.

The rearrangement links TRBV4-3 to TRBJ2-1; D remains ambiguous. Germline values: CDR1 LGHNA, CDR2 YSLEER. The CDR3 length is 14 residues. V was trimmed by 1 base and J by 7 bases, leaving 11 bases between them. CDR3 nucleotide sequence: TGCGCCAGCAGCCAAGGACAAAATCCGAATGAGCAGTTCTTC. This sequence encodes CASSQGQNPNEQFF.

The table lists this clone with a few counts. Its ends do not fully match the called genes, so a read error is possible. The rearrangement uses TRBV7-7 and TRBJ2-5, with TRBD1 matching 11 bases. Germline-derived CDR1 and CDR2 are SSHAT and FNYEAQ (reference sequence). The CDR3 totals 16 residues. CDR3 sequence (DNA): TGTGCTAGCAGCTCAATAGGACAGGGGGCTGGAGAGACCCAGTACTTC. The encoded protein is CASSSIGQGAGETQYF.

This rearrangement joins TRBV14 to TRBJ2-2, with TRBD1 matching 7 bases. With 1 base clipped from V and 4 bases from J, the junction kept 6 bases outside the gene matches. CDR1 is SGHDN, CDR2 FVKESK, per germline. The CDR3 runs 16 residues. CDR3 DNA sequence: TGTGCCAGCAGCCAAGGCGTAGGGGGCCCCACCGGGGAGCTGTTTTTT. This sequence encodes CASSQGVGGPTGELFF.

This CDR3 reads CASGPSGKFYEQYF. The CDR3 DNA sequence: TGTGCCAGCGGCCCTAGCGGGAAATTCTACGAGCAGTACTTC. This chain links TRBV9 with TRBJ2-7; 9 bases align to TRBD2. The CDR3 is 14 amino acids. CDR1 SGDLS and CDR2 YYNGEE come from the germline V gene. Germline trimming cut 7 bases from V and 3 bases from J; bases unmatched to any gene: 8.

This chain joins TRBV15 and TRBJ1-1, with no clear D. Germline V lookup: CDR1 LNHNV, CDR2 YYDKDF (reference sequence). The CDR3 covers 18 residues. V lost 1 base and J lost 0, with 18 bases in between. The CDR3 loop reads CATSRGLEVWRMNTEAFF. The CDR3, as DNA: TGTGCCACCAGCAGAGGTCTGGAAGTGTGGAGGATGAACACTGAAGCTTTCTTT.

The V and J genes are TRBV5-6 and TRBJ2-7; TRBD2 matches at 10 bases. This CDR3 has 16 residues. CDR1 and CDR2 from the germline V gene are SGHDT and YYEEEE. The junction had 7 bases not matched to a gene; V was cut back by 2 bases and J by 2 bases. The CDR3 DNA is TGTGCCAGCAGCTTCTCGGGACTAGCGCTACCCTACGAGCAGTACTTC. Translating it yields CASSFSGLALPYEQYF. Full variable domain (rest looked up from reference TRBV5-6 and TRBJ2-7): DAGVTQSPTHLIKTRGQQVTLRCSPKSGHDTVSWYQQALGQGPQFIFQYYEEEERQRGNFPDRFSGHQFPNYSSELNVNALLLGDSALYLCASSFSGLALPYEQYFGPGTRLTVT.

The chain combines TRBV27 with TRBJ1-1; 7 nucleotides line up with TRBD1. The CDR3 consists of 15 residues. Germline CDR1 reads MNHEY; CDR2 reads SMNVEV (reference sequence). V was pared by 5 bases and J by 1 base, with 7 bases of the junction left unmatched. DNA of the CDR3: TGTGCCAGCAGTCCGTTGACAGGGCGGAACACTGAAGCTTTCTTT. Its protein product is CASSPLTGRNTEAFF.

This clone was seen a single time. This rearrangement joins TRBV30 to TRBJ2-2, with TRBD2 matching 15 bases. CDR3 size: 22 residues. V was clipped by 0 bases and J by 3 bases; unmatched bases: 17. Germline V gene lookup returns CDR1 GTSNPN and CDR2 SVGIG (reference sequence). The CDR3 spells CAWSVKGLAGGPLSSHTGELFF. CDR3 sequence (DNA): TGTGCCTGGAGTGTAAAAGGACTAGCGGGAGGGCCTTTGTCATCTCACACCGGGGAGCTGTTTTTT. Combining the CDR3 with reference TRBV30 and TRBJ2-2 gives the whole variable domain SQTIHQWPATLVQPVGSPLSLECTVEGTSNPNLYWYRQAAGRGLQLLFYSVGIGQISSEVPQNLSASRPQDRQFILSSKKLLLSDSGFYLCAWSVKGLAGGPLSSHTGELFFGEGSRLTVL.

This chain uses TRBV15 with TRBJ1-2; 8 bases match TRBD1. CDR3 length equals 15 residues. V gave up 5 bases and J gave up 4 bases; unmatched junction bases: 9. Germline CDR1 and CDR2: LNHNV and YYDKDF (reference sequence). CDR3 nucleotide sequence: TGTGCCACCAGCTCAGACCTTGGACAGGGCTATGGCTACACCTTC. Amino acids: CATSSDLGQGYGYTF.

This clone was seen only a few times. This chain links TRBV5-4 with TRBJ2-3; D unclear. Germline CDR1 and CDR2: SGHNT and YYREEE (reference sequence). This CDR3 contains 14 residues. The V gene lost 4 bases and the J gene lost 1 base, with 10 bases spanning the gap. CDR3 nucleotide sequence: TGTGCCAGCAGCCCCGACTCGCGCACAGATACGCAGTATTTT. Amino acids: CASSPDSRTDTQYF.

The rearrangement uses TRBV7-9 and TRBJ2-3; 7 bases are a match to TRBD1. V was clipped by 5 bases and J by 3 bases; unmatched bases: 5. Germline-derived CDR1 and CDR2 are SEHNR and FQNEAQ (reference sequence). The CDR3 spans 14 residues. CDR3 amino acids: CASSKTGDTDTQYF. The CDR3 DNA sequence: TGTGCCAGCAGCAAAACAGGGGATACAGATACGCAGTATTTT.

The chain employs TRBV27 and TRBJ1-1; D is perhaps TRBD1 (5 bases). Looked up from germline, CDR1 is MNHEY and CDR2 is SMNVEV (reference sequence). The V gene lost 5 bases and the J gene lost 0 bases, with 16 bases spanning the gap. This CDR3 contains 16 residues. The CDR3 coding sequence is TGTGCCAGCAGTCTCATCCCGGAGGGGATGAACACTGAAGCTTTCTTT. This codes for CASSLIPEGMNTEAFF.

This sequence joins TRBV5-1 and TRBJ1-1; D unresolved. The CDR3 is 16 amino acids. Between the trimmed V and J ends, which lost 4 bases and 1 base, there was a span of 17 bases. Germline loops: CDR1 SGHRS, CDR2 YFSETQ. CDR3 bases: TGCGCCAGCAGCCCTACCGTCCAGGCAAAGAACACTGAAGCTTTCTTT. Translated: CASSPTVQAKNTEAFF.

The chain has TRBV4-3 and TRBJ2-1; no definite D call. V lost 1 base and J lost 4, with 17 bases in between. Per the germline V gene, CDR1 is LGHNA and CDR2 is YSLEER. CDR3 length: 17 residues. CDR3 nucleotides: TGCGCCAGCAGCCAAGCCTATCTAGTGGCAGAATACAATGAGCAGTTCTTC. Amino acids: CASSQAYLVAEYNEQFF.

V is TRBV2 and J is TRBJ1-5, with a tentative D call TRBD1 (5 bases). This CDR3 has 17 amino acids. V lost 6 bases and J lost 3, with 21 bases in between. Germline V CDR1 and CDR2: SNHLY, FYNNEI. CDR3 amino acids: CASSYRTITLPNQPQHF. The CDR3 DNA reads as TGTGCCAGCAGCTACAGGACTATAACCCTCCCCAATCAGCCCCAGCATTTT. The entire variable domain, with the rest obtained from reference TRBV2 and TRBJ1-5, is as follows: EPEVTQTPSHQVTQMGQEVILRCVPISNHLYFYWYRQILGQKVEFLVSFYNNEISEKSEIFDDQFSVERPDGSNFTLKIRSTKLEDSAMYFCASSYRTITLPNQPQHFGDGTRLSIL.

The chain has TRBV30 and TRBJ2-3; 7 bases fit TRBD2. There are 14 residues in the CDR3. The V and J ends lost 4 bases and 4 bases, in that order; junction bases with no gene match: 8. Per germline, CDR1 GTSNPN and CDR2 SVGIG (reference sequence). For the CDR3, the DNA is TGTGCCTGGAAAGCAGCGGGGAAAGCAGATACGCAGTATTTT. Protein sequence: CAWKAAGKADTQYF.

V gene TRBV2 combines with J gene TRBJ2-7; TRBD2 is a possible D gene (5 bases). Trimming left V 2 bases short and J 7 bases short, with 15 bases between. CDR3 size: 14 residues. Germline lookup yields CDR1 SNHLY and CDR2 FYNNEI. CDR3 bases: TGTGCCAGCAGTGAAACTTGGATGAGAGGGGAGCAGTACTTC. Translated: CASSETWMRGEQYF.

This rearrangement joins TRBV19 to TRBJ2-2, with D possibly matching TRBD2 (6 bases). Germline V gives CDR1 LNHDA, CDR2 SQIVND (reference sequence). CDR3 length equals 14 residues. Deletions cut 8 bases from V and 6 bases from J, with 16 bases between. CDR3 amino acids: CASSGTLDPGELFF. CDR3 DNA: TGTGCCAGTTCCGGGACTCTAGATCCCGGGGAGCTGTTTTTT.

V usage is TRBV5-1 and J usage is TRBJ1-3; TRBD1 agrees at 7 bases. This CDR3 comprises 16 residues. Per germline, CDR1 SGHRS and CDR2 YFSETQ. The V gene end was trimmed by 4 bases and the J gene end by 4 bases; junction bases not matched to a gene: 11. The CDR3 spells CASSLTLQGVGNTIYF. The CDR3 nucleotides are TGCGCCAGCAGCCTGACCCTGCAGGGGGTCGGAAACACCATATATTTT.

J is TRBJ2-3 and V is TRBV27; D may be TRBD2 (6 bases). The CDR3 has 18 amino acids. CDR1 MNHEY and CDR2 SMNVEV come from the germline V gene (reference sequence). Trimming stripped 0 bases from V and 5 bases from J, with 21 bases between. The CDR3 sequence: CASSLSNQLPGGLDTQYF. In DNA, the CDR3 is TGTGCCAGCAGTTTATCGAATCAACTCCCCGGGGGTTTAGATACGCAGTATTTT.

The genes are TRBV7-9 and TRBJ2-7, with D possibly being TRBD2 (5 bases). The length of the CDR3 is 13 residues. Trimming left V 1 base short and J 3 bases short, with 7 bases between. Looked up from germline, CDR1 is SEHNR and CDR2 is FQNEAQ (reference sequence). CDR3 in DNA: TGTGCCAGCAGCTTAGGACGGGACTACGAGCAGTACTTC. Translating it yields CASSLGRDYEQYF.

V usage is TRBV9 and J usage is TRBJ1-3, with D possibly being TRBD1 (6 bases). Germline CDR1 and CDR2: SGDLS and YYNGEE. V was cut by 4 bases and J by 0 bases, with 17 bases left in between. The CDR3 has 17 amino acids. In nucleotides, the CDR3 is TGTGCCAGCAGCCTCCCGGGGGGGCAGAGCTCTGGAAACACCATATATTTT. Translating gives CASSLPGGQSSGNTIYF.

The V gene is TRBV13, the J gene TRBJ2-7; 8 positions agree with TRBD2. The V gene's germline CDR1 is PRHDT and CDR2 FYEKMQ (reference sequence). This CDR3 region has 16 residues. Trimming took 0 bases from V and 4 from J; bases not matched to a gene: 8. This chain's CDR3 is CASSLGGGGRLYEQYF. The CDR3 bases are TGTGCCAGCAGCTTAGGCGGGGGCGGGAGGTTGTACGAGCAGTACTTC.